The clone carrying this T cell receptor beta chain was counted once. Its antigen is still unknown. This specimen comes from a study of human T cells and chemical hapten exposure. Overall study context: All through the roughly 26-week study, the scalp of each patient received diphenylcyclopropenone doses weekly. DPC 0.01% went on the upper back by patch test, with reading at 6 days. Variation in per-sample TCR yields came mainly from small pooled library volume differences.

Noted time point: patch test 3, about 24 weeks after DPC sensitization. The treatment denotes: therapeutic diphenylcyclopropenone sensitization with weekly scalp DPC. MiXCR was run by TCRdb on the RACE reads, yielding one entry per CDR3 protein. The table shows 130,000 or so distinct CDR3 sequences, with around 11% occurring only once. V shed 2 bases and J shed 7 bases, with 9 bases lying between them. The germline V gene has CDR1 MNHEY and CDR2 SVGEGT. The CDR3 consists of 12 residues. Overall study findings and caveats: The number of TCRs above 1 in 1000 frequency did not change after DPC sensitization.

The input for sequencing was whole blood, taken in connection with sensitization to the hapten diphenylcyclopropenone (DPC). The sequence was obtained from a woman aged 45-59 years with alopecia areata. Some clones in this sample may be carry-over from other donors' samples. The rearrangement joins TRBV6-2 or TRBV6-3 to TRBJ2-7; no clear D. DNA of the CDR3: TGTGCCAGCAGTTACACAAACGGGGAGCAGTACTTC. This translates into CASSYTNGEQYF.